Sequencing of this TCR beta chain was carried out in a study of cytomegalovirus exposure and HLA in healthy donors. Study-level points and caveats: Researchers catalogued about 150 TCR beta chains as cytomegalovirus-associated. Per published reports, the classifier diagnosed cytomegalovirus status with high specificity and sensitivity.

The donors formed part of the roughly 120-subject validation cohort, distinct from the roughly 640-subject first cohort. TCRdb's table, derived via immunoSEQ multiplex PCR, lists solely in-frame clones and lacks some. This table has roughly 130,000 clones, 85% to 90% appearing once. This CDR3 comprises 13 residues. Germline V gene data show CDR1 as MGHRA and CDR2 as YSYEKL. Trimming took off 1 base at V and 5 bases at J, with 9 bases between the two ends. On this clone: Its target is not known.

The specimen was PBMCs. This clonotype originated in a woman in her 30s in good health and CMV-seropositive. This chain links TRBV4-1 with TRBJ2-7, with D possibly matching TRBD1 (5 bases). The CDR3 DNA sequence: TGCGCCAGCAGCCAAGTTGGGGCTGACGAGCAGTACTTC. Translating it yields CASSQVGADEQYF.